The clone carrying this T cell receptor (beta chain) showed up just a few times. Its cognate antigen is unknown. This sample is part of a study of cytomegalovirus exposure and HLA in healthy donors. Study-wide findings and caveats: About 87% or about 30% of the time was how often most TCR beta V segments were productive, according to an earlier analysis.

With 60 Vbeta and 13 Jbeta primers, the PCR was carried out. The repertoire was sequenced with immunoSEQ multiplex PCR; TCRdb's copy has only in-frame clones and lacks some. Of about 170,000 clones listed, roughly 81% were seen once; the top ten hold just over 2.5%. The germline CDR1 and CDR2 sequences are LGHNA and YSLEER. There are 17 residues in the CDR3. With 1 base removed from V and 1 base from J, the gap between germline ends came to 16 bases. The V call is TRBV4-3, the J call TRBJ1-1, with D maybe TRBD1 (5 bases). The TCR sequence derives from a man aged 25-40 years in good health and CMV-seropositive. Sequencing used PBMCs. CDR3 DNA sequence: TGCGCCAGCAGCCAAGTCTACGGGGAGGGGCGGAACACTGAAGCTTTCTTT. It specifies CASSQVYGEGRNTEAFF.